Listed below are T cell receptor beta chains from one sample, sequenced in a study of CD39 and CD103 CD8 tumor-infiltrating T cells. TCRdb's table, derived via immunoSEQ multiplex PCR, lists solely in-frame clones and lacks some. Here the sample spans approximately 18,000 clones, about 93% being singletons. Sequencing was done on a sample of CD8+ T cells sorted from blood. The receptors were gathered from a human donor with head and neck squamous cell carcinoma. CDR3s include the opening cysteine and the closing phenylalanine or tryptophan. Each record gives: J gene, D gene, clone size, CDR3 length, V gene, CDR3 protein, CDR3 DNA. A D gene is named only where the DNA matches it firmly. Clone size is shown for a subset of rows, as once, few, many or a class of expanded clone.

TRBJ2-5	.	.	14	TRBV6-5	CASSYGASLETQYF	TGTGCCAGCAGTTACGGGGCTAGCTTGGAGACCCAGTACTTC
TRBJ1-1	.	.	13	TRBV28	CASSLGTWTEAFF	TGTGCCAGCAGTTTGGGGACTTGGACTGAAGCTTTCTTT
TRBJ2-7	TRBD1	.	14	TRBV27	CASRDETGVPEQYF	TGTGCCAGCAGGGACGAGACAGGGGTTCCCGAGCAGTACTTC
TRBJ1-5	.	.	12	TRBV19	CASALGGQPQHF	TGTGCCAGTGCATTGGGGGGTCAGCCCCAGCATTTT
TRBJ1-1	.	few	12	TRBV30	CAWTDRFYEAFF	TGTGCCTGGACTGACAGATTTTATGAAGCTTTCTTT
TRBJ2-5	TRBD2	.	16	TRBV25-1	CASSALTSGFNETQYF	TGTGCCAGCAGTGCCCTGACTAGCGGGTTCAACGAGACCCAGTACTTC
TRBJ2-3	.	.	11	TRBV28	CASSFGDTQYF	TGTGCCAGCAGTTTCGGGGATACGCAGTATTTT
TRBJ1-2	TRBD1	.	15	TRBV5-4	CASSRGTGDRYGYTF	TGTGCCAGCAGCCGAGGGACAGGGGATCGTTATGGCTACACCTTC
TRBJ2-7	TRBD1	.	16	TRBV6-6	CASSYSLGQGWPEQYF	TGTGCCAGCAGTTACTCCCTTGGACAGGGTTGGCCCGAGCAGTACTTC
TRBJ1-5	.	.	16	TRBV5-6	CASSQRAGRGNQPQHF	TGTGCCAGCAGCCAAAGAGCAGGTCGGGGCAATCAGCCCCAGCATTTT
TRBJ1-4	.	.	14	TRBV5-5	CASSLLGANEKLFF	TGTGCCAGCAGCTTGTTGGGGGCTAATGAAAAACTGTTTTTT
TRBJ1-4	.	.	14	TRBV7-6	CASRGGPPHEKLFF	TGTGCCAGCAGGGGGGGCCCTCCGCACGAAAAACTGTTTTTT
TRBJ2-1	.	once	13	TRBV5-1	CASSLVGNYEQFF	TGCGCCAGCAGCTTGGTCGGTAATTATGAGCAGTTCTTC
TRBJ2-1	TRBD1	.	16	TRBV6-6	CASRATGTGPYNEQFF	TGTGCCAGCAGAGCAACCGGGACAGGACCCTACAATGAGCAGTTCTTC
TRBJ1-5	.	.	15	TRBV5-8	CASSRPGYGGQPQHF	TGTGCCAGCAGCCGGCCAGGGTACGGTGGTCAGCCCCAGCATTTT
TRBJ2-2	.	.	14	TRBV4-1	CASSQGPRGRELFF	TGCGCCAGCAGCCAAGGCCCGCGGGGGCGGGAGCTGTTTTTT
TRBJ2-7	TRBD1	.	14	TRBV29-1	CSVGVGTGLYEQYF	TGCAGCGTCGGGGTCGGGACAGGGCTCTACGAGCAGTACTTC
TRBJ2-2	TRBD2	.	16	TRBV13	CASSFTSGGNTGELFF	TGTGCCAGCAGCTTCACTAGCGGGGGGAACACCGGGGAGCTGTTTTTT
TRBJ2-1	TRBD2	.	17	TRBV4-1	CASSQEASGGYYNEQFF	TGCGCCAGCAGCCAAGAGGCTAGCGGGGGGTACTACAATGAGCAGTTCTTC
TRBJ1-1	.	.	12	TRBV4-1	CASSQQGTEAFF	TGCGCCAGCAGCCAGCAGGGTACTGAAGCTTTCTTT
TRBJ2-1	TRBD2	.	16	TRBV5-6	CASSHNSGGFYNEQFF	TGTGCCAGCAGCCATAATAGCGGGGGGTTCTACAATGAGCAGTTCTTC
TRBJ2-1	TRBD1	once	13	TRBV5-8	CASRTGGYNEQFF	TGTGCCAGCAGAACAGGGGGATACAATGAGCAGTTCTTC
TRBJ1-5	TRBD1	.	15	TRBV6-1	CASSGEGGEVQPQHF	TGTGCCAGCAGTGGGGAAGGGGGCGAGGTTCAGCCCCAGCATTTT
TRBJ1-2	.	.	14	TRBV9	CASSANRVSYGYTF	TGTGCCAGCAGCGCGAACAGGGTTAGCTATGGCTACACCTTC
TRBJ1-5	.	few	12	TRBV4-1	CASSQVNQPQHF	TGCGCCAGCAGCCAAGTAAATCAGCCCCAGCATTTT
TRBJ2-7	.	once	15	TRBV5-8	CASTNAVRFDYEQYF	TGTGCCAGCACTAATGCTGTCCGGTTTGACTACGAGCAGTACTTC
TRBJ1-2	.	once	13	TRBV7-9	CASSHEGQPGYTF	TGTGCCAGCAGTCACGAGGGGCAGCCGGGCTACACCTTC
TRBJ2-1	.	.	15	TRBV9	CASSPQGQDYNEQFF	TGTGCCAGCAGCCCCCAGGGGCAAGACTACAATGAGCAGTTCTTC
TRBJ2-7	.	.	13	TRBV29-1	CSVLPGNTYEQYF	TGCAGCGTCCTTCCGGGTAACACCTACGAGCAGTACTTC
TRBJ1-1	TRBD1	.	15	TRBV2	CASSEAAGTGVKAFF	TGTGCCAGCAGTGAAGCCGCCGGGACAGGGGTAAAAGCTTTCTTT
TRBJ1-2	TRBD1	.	13	TRBV27	CASSPRDSFGYTF	TGTGCCAGCAGTCCCCGGGACAGCTTCGGCTACACCTTC
TRBJ1-5	.	.	15	TRBV15	CATSRDLGLGQPQHF	TGTGCCACCAGCAGAGATTTGGGATTGGGGCAGCCCCAGCATTTT
TRBJ2-7	.	.	14	TRBV4-1	CASSHPAGKNEQYF	TGCGCCAGCAGCCATCCTGCAGGGAAAAATGAGCAGTACTTC
TRBJ1-1	.	.	13	TRBV7-9	CASSLDRGPEAFF	TGTGCCAGCAGCTTAGACCGGGGGCCTGAAGCTTTCTTT
TRBJ2-7	.	.	15	TRBV19	CASSPSGGLSYEQYF	TGTGCCAGTAGTCCCTCCGGGGGGCTCTCCTACGAGCAGTACTTC
TRBJ1-6	TRBD1	.	16	TRBV6-4	CASSDGVGTGDSPLHF	TGTGCCAGCAGTGACGGAGTGGGGACAGGGGATTCACCCCTCCACTTT
TRBJ2-7	TRBD1	.	13	TRBV7-9	CASTGTGFYEQYF	TGTGCCAGCACGGGGACAGGGTTCTACGAGCAGTACTTC
TRBJ2-2	.	.	13	TRBV5-4	CASSLRADEELFF	TGTGCCAGCAGCTTGAGGGCAGACGAGGAGCTGTTTTTT
TRBJ2-1	.	.	14	TRBV5-4	CASSGTSGDNEQFF	TGTGCCAGCAGCGGGACTTCGGGCGACAATGAGCAGTTCTTC
TRBJ2-7	TRBD1	.	18	TRBV11-2	CASSLAPSAGGAPYEQYF	TGTGCCAGCAGCTTAGCTCCCTCCGCAGGGGGCGCGCCCTACGAGCAGTACTTC
TRBJ2-7	TRBD1	.	16	TRBV28	CASSFAQGVPWYEQYF	TGTGCCAGCAGTTTTGCCCAGGGGGTCCCTTGGTACGAGCAGTACTTC
TRBJ2-7	TRBD2	.	17	TRBV5-1	CASSPGLAGNLLDEQYF	TGCGCCAGCAGCCCCGGACTAGCGGGAAACCTCTTGGACGAGCAGTACTTC
TRBJ2-3	.	once	11	TRBV27	CASSVAGEQYF	TGTGCCAGCAGTGTGGCGGGCGAGCAGTATTTT
TRBJ2-7	.	.	15	TRBV6-4	CASSPEGSSSYEQYF	TGTGCCAGCAGTCCGGAGGGTTCTAGCTCCTACGAGCAGTACTTC
TRBJ1-1	.	.	13	TRBV9	CASSAQGNTEAFF	TGTGCCAGCAGCGCTCAGGGGAACACTGAAGCTTTCTTT
TRBJ2-7	.	.	11	TRBV19	CASSNTGEQYF	TGTGCCAGTAGTAACACAGGGGAGCAGTACTTC
TRBJ1-1	.	.	15	TRBV4-1	CASRQGSREGLGAFF	TGCGCCAGCAGGCAAGGGTCCAGGGAGGGTTTGGGAGCTTTCTTT
TRBJ2-1	.	.	17	TRBV6-1	CASSAPSGASSYNEQFF	TGTGCCAGCAGTGCTCCCTCAGGGGCGAGCTCCTACAATGAGCAGTTCTTC
TRBJ1-1	TRBD1	.	14	TRBV6-1	CASSVVEGAPEAFF	TGTGCCAGCAGTGTGGTCGAGGGGGCCCCTGAAGCTTTCTTT
TRBJ2-4	.	.	16	TRBV28	CASSFLGLGDRNIQYF	TGTGCCAGCAGTTTTTTAGGTTTGGGGGATAGGAACATTCAGTACTTC
TRBJ2-7	.	.	12	TRBV9	CASSEERGEQYF	TGTGCCAGCAGCGAGGAGAGGGGGGAGCAGTACTTC
TRBJ2-1	.	.	14	TRBV2	CASSPGNSYNEQFF	TGTGCCAGCAGCCCCGGCAACTCCTACAATGAGCAGTTCTTC
TRBJ2-2	.	.	13	TRBV28	CASSTRLTGELFF	TGTGCCAGCAGTACCCGGTTGACCGGGGAGCTGTTTTTT
TRBJ2-1	.	.	11	TRBV5-4	CASSGLGEQFF	TGTGCCAGCAGCGGACTCGGGGAGCAGTTCTTC
TRBJ1-5	.	.	12	TRBV27	CASSLYGQPQHF	TGTGCCAGCAGTCTTTACGGGCAGCCCCAGCATTTT